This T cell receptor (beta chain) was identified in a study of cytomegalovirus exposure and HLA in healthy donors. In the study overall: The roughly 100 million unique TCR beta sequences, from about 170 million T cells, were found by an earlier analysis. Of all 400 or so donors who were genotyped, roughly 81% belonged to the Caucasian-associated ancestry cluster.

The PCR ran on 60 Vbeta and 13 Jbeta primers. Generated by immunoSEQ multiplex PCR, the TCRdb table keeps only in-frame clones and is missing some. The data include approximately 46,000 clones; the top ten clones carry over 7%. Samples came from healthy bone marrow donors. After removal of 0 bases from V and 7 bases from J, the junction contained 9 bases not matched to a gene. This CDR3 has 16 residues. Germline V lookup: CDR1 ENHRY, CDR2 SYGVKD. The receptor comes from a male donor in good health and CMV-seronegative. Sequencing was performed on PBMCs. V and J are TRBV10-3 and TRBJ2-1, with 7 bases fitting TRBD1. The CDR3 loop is CAISESGWDSKNEQFF. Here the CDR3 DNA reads TGTGCCATCAGTGAGTCCGGGTGGGACAGTAAGAATGAGCAGTTCTTC.